The sequence of this TCR beta chain was determined in a study of T cell responses to AZD1222 COVID-19 vaccine. Findings and limits, study-wide: Mapped onto spike, vaccine-associated CD4 TCRs spanned it and were dominant at 160-218 and 743-854. Regions left unmutated in variants are reportedly the target of nearly half of spike-specific TCRs.

Sequencing was performed with immunoSEQ multiplex PCR; in TCRdb, only in-frame clones are kept and a portion is missing. The data show around 110,000 clones, approximately 90% seen once. As regards this clone: Its target is not known.

This CDR3 contains 15 residues. Trimming left V 0 bases short and J 10 bases short, with 15 bases between. Germline CDR1 and CDR2: SGHDN and FVKESK. The sequence was collected from an adult who received the AZD1222 COVID-19 vaccine. This chain connects TRBV14 to TRBJ1-4, with D unresolved. Specimen: peripheral blood, collected 28 days after the second AZD1222 dose. CDR3 in DNA: TGTGCCAGCAGCCAAGAGCCGGACCCTTGGGGAAAACTGTTTTTT. Protein: CASSQEPDPWGKLFF.